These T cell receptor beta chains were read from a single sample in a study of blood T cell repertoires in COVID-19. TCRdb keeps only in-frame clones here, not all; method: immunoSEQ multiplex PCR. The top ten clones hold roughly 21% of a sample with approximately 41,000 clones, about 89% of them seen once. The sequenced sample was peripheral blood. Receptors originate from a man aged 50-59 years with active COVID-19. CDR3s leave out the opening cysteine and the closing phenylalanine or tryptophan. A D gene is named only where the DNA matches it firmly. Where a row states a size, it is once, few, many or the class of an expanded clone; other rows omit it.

CDR3aa: ASSVERTSGSHEQF; j_gene: TRBJ2-1; abundance: -; v_gene: TRBV9; d_gene: TRBD2
CDR3aa: ASTQDEGAGSLH; j_gene: TRBJ1-6; abundance: -; v_gene: TRBV7-8; d_gene: TRBD1
CDR3aa: ASSYRDSPLH; j_gene: TRBJ1-6; abundance: once; v_gene: TRBV19; d_gene: -
CDR3aa: ASSRGGGGANVLT; j_gene: TRBJ2-6; abundance: -; v_gene: TRBV10-2; d_gene: -
CDR3aa: ATSRDWVAGTKEQY; j_gene: TRBJ2-7; abundance: once; v_gene: TRBV15; d_gene: -
CDR3aa: ASSDSGLSYNEQF; j_gene: TRBJ2-1; abundance: once; v_gene: TRBV2; d_gene: TRBD2
CDR3aa: ASSSGQLYYEQY; j_gene: TRBJ2-7; abundance: -; v_gene: TRBV7-9; d_gene: -
CDR3aa: ASRGGRNSGANVLT; j_gene: TRBJ2-6; abundance: -; v_gene: TRBV7-8; d_gene: -
CDR3aa: AWSVGLAISNEQF; j_gene: TRBJ2-1; abundance: -; v_gene: TRBV30; d_gene: TRBD2
CDR3aa: ASSPLGLAVNYEQY; j_gene: TRBJ2-7; abundance: -; v_gene: TRBV18; d_gene: TRBD2
CDR3aa: ASSLENTEAF; j_gene: TRBJ1-1; abundance: once; v_gene: TRBV6-5; d_gene: -
CDR3aa: ASSPPTGSRISYGYT; j_gene: TRBJ1-2; abundance: -; v_gene: TRBV18; d_gene: -
CDR3aa: ASSPTGRGSNQPQH; j_gene: TRBJ1-5; abundance: -; v_gene: TRBV4-1; d_gene: -
CDR3aa: ASSAGTGGVEQY; j_gene: TRBJ2-7; abundance: -; v_gene: TRBV18; d_gene: TRBD1
CDR3aa: ASSITGLADYNEQF; j_gene: TRBJ2-1; abundance: -; v_gene: TRBV19; d_gene: TRBD2
CDR3aa: ASSPYRIGEDEKLF; j_gene: TRBJ1-4; abundance: medium-sized; v_gene: TRBV6-2/TRBV6-3; d_gene: -
CDR3aa: ASSMSAGFYNEQF; j_gene: TRBJ2-1; abundance: -; v_gene: TRBV19; d_gene: -
CDR3aa: ASSQEGSTSGRGGIQY; j_gene: TRBJ2-4; abundance: -; v_gene: TRBV4-3; d_gene: TRBD2
CDR3aa: ASSYPGGYEQY; j_gene: TRBJ2-7; abundance: -; v_gene: TRBV27; d_gene: TRBD1
CDR3aa: ASSVVAGRTDTQY; j_gene: TRBJ2-3; abundance: -; v_gene: TRBV9; d_gene: -
CDR3aa: ASSPPWGTGSGYGYT; j_gene: TRBJ1-2; abundance: -; v_gene: TRBV28; d_gene: TRBD1
CDR3aa: ASSPQGGVGTDTQY; j_gene: TRBJ2-3; abundance: -; v_gene: TRBV6-4; d_gene: -
CDR3aa: ASRRLAGEGEQF; j_gene: TRBJ2-1; abundance: once; v_gene: TRBV6-4; d_gene: TRBD2
CDR3aa: ASSRRLEETQY; j_gene: TRBJ2-5; abundance: few; v_gene: TRBV5-1; d_gene: -
CDR3aa: SAPRDYGYT; j_gene: TRBJ1-2; abundance: -; v_gene: TRBV20-1; d_gene: -
CDR3aa: ASRGPVDEQY; j_gene: TRBJ2-7; abundance: -; v_gene: TRBV3-1/TRBV3-2; d_gene: -
CDR3aa: ASSSREGSRYEQY; j_gene: TRBJ2-7; abundance: -; v_gene: TRBV7-2; d_gene: -
CDR3aa: ASSFWREGAETQY; j_gene: TRBJ2-5; abundance: -; v_gene: TRBV7-9; d_gene: TRBD2
CDR3aa: ASSLTSGRANEQF; j_gene: TRBJ2-1; abundance: -; v_gene: TRBV6-2/TRBV6-3; d_gene: TRBD2
CDR3aa: ASSIPAGQTSSYEQY; j_gene: TRBJ2-7; abundance: -; v_gene: TRBV19; d_gene: -
CDR3aa: ASSQMPGGELF; j_gene: TRBJ2-2; abundance: once; v_gene: TRBV4-3; d_gene: -
CDR3aa: ASSLGAGFTDTQY; j_gene: TRBJ2-3; abundance: -; v_gene: TRBV7-8; d_gene: TRBD2
CDR3aa: ASSPTGASTDTQY; j_gene: TRBJ2-3; abundance: -; v_gene: TRBV11-2; d_gene: TRBD1
CDR3aa: ARKTGGSYNEQF; j_gene: TRBJ2-1; abundance: -; v_gene: TRBV6-5; d_gene: TRBD1
CDR3aa: ASSTGLINTEAF; j_gene: TRBJ1-1; abundance: -; v_gene: TRBV27; d_gene: -
CDR3aa: SVSGTGGLGELF; j_gene: TRBJ2-2; abundance: -; v_gene: TRBV29-1; d_gene: TRBD1
CDR3aa: ASTSRGNGYT; j_gene: TRBJ1-2; abundance: -; v_gene: TRBV28; d_gene: -
CDR3aa: ASSLQGTGRFGDTQY; j_gene: TRBJ2-3; abundance: -; v_gene: TRBV7-3; d_gene: TRBD1